Listed below are T cell receptor beta chains from one sample, sequenced in a study of PD-1 blockade in classical Hodgkin lymphoma. The repertoire was sequenced with immunoSEQ multiplex PCR; TCRdb's copy has only in-frame clones and lacks some. The sample consists of around 30,000 clones, approximately 70% of them appearing once. The source material was peripheral blood mononuclear cells (PBMCs), sampled before the second cycle of nivolumab. The receptors originated from a human donor with classical Hodgkin lymphoma. CDR3s include the opening cysteine and the closing phenylalanine or tryptophan. The D gene is left open where the match is weak. Clone sizes are given selectively: once, few, many, or a class where the clone is expanded.

v_gene: TRBV10-3
abundance: .
j_gene: TRBJ2-3
d_gene: .
CDR3aa: CAISDPEGGETDTQYF
CDR3nt: TGTGCCATCAGTGACCCCGAGGGGGGGGAGACAGATACGCAGTATTTT

v_gene: TRBV5-4
abundance: .
j_gene: TRBJ2-3
d_gene: .
CDR3aa: CASSLDPGSTDTQYF
CDR3nt: TGTGCCAGCAGCTTGGATCCAGGGAGCACAGATACGCAGTATTTT

v_gene: TRBV7-9
abundance: .
j_gene: TRBJ2-2
d_gene: .
CDR3aa: CASSRGTGELFF
CDR3nt: TGTGCCAGCAGCCGAGGGACCGGGGAGCTGTTTTTT

v_gene: TRBV6-5
abundance: .
j_gene: TRBJ2-1
d_gene: .
CDR3aa: CASSYSPSRVRVEQFF
CDR3nt: TGTGCCAGCAGTTATTCGCCGTCCAGGGTAAGGGTTGAGCAGTTCTTC

v_gene: TRBV9
abundance: .
j_gene: TRBJ2-4
d_gene: .
CDR3aa: CASSAGPKNIQYF
CDR3nt: TGTGCCAGCAGCGCCGGGCCCAAAAACATTCAGTACTTC

v_gene: TRBV7-8
abundance: .
j_gene: TRBJ1-1
d_gene: .
CDR3aa: CASSLHSIGRGAEAFF
CDR3nt: TGTGCCAGCAGCCTTCACTCGATTGGACGGGGAGCTGAAGCTTTCTTT

v_gene: TRBV30
abundance: .
j_gene: TRBJ2-5
d_gene: .
CDR3aa: CAWREPLRETQYF
CDR3nt: TGTGCCTGGAGAGAACCCCTGCGGGAGACCCAGTACTTC

v_gene: TRBV7-3
abundance: .
j_gene: TRBJ2-2
d_gene: .
CDR3aa: CASSLRPNSNTGELFF
CDR3nt: TGTGCCAGCAGCTTAAGACCGAATTCGAACACCGGGGAGCTGTTTTTT

v_gene: TRBV6-1
abundance: .
j_gene: TRBJ2-3
d_gene: .
CDR3aa: CASSPSTSNPDTQYF
CDR3nt: TGTGCCAGCAGTCCTTCCACGTCTAACCCCGATACGCAGTATTTT

v_gene: TRBV4-1
abundance: .
j_gene: TRBJ2-1
d_gene: TRBD2
CDR3aa: CASSQDWGGRANEQFF
CDR3nt: TGCGCCAGCAGCCAAGACTGGGGGGGACGAGCGAATGAGCAGTTCTTC

v_gene: TRBV20-1
abundance: .
j_gene: TRBJ1-2
d_gene: .
CDR3aa: CSANGNYGYTF
CDR3nt: TGCAGTGCTAACGGGAACTATGGCTACACCTTC

v_gene: TRBV5-6
abundance: .
j_gene: TRBJ2-5
d_gene: .
CDR3aa: CASSAWGKGQETQYF
CDR3nt: TGTGCCAGCAGCGCGTGGGGGAAGGGACAAGAGACCCAGTACTTC

v_gene: TRBV7-6
abundance: .
j_gene: TRBJ2-5
d_gene: .
CDR3aa: CASSSTGETQYF
CDR3nt: TGTGCCAGCAGCTCGACTGGCGAGACCCAGTACTTC

v_gene: TRBV19
abundance: .
j_gene: TRBJ2-1
d_gene: TRBD2
CDR3aa: CASTALTAGDNEQFF
CDR3nt: TGTGCCAGTACTGCTCTGACAGCGGGGGACAATGAGCAGTTCTTC

v_gene: TRBV7-9
abundance: few
j_gene: TRBJ2-3
d_gene: .
CDR3aa: CASSTTDTGTDTQYF
CDR3nt: TGTGCCAGCAGCACGACCGATACGGGCACAGATACGCAGTATTTT

v_gene: TRBV7-8
abundance: .
j_gene: TRBJ2-1
d_gene: TRBD2
CDR3aa: CASSPLRGVLGEQFF
CDR3nt: TGTGCCAGCAGCCCTTTGCGGGGGGTTCTCGGTGAGCAGTTCTTC

v_gene: TRBV7-3
abundance: .
j_gene: TRBJ2-1
d_gene: TRBD1
CDR3aa: CASSLGQGGEQFF
CDR3nt: TGTGCCAGCAGCCTGGGACAGGGGGGTGAGCAGTTCTTC

v_gene: TRBV9
abundance: .
j_gene: TRBJ1-2
d_gene: .
CDR3aa: CASSPTTGYTF
CDR3nt: TGTGCCAGCAGCCCCACGACTGGCTACACCTTC

v_gene: TRBV7-8
abundance: .
j_gene: TRBJ1-5
d_gene: TRBD1
CDR3aa: CASSPDRADQPQHF
CDR3nt: TGTGCCAGCAGCCCGGACAGGGCGGATCAGCCCCAGCATTTT

v_gene: TRBV18
abundance: once
j_gene: TRBJ1-2
d_gene: .
CDR3aa: CASSPAPDAAKGYTF
CDR3nt: TGTGCCAGCTCCCCAGCCCCGGATGCTGCGAAAGGCTACACCTTC

v_gene: TRBV2
abundance: .
j_gene: TRBJ2-2
d_gene: .
CDR3aa: CASSVPLIAGELFF
CDR3nt: TGTGCCAGCAGTGTACCCCTAATCGCCGGGGAGCTGTTTTTT

v_gene: TRBV28
abundance: .
j_gene: TRBJ1-1
d_gene: TRBD1
CDR3aa: CASSESGTGGDTEAFF
CDR3nt: TGTGCCAGCAGCGAGTCCGGGACAGGGGGTGACACTGAAGCTTTCTTT

v_gene: TRBV7-2
abundance: .
j_gene: TRBJ2-3
d_gene: .
CDR3aa: CASSFKATDTQYF
CDR3nt: TGTGCCAGCAGCTTTAAGGCCACAGATACGCAGTATTTT

v_gene: TRBV7-9
abundance: once
j_gene: TRBJ2-3
d_gene: .
CDR3aa: CASSNSPDTQYF
CDR3nt: TGTGCCAGCAGCAATAGCCCAGATACGCAGTATTTT

v_gene: TRBV30
abundance: .
j_gene: TRBJ1-6
d_gene: .
CDR3aa: CAWGPSSPLHF
CDR3nt: TGTGCCTGGGGGCCCAGTTCACCCCTCCACTTT

v_gene: TRBV7-2
abundance: .
j_gene: TRBJ1-3
d_gene: .
CDR3aa: CASSLGGGNTIYF
CDR3nt: TGTGCCAGCAGCTTAGGAGGGGGTAACACCATATATTTT

v_gene: TRBV29-1
abundance: .
j_gene: TRBJ2-5
d_gene: TRBD1
CDR3aa: CSDGQGAETQYF
CDR3nt: TGCAGCGATGGGCAGGGGGCAGAGACCCAGTACTTC

v_gene: TRBV6-5
abundance: medium-sized
j_gene: TRBJ1-2
d_gene: .
CDR3aa: CASSYSGWDGGYTF
CDR3nt: TGTGCCAGCAGTTACTCGGGTTGGGATGGGGGCTACACCTTC

v_gene: TRBV19
abundance: .
j_gene: TRBJ1-6
d_gene: TRBD1
CDR3aa: CASSPFDRGDSPLHF
CDR3nt: TGTGCCAGTAGTCCCTTTGACAGGGGAGATTCACCCCTCCACTTT

v_gene: TRBV2
abundance: .
j_gene: TRBJ2-7
d_gene: TRBD2
CDR3aa: CASRASGASSYEQYF
CDR3nt: TGTGCCAGCAGGGCAAGCGGGGCGAGCTCCTACGAGCAGTACTTC

v_gene: TRBV4-2
abundance: .
j_gene: TRBJ1-3
d_gene: .
CDR3aa: CASSQAAGAAGNTIYF
CDR3nt: TGTGCCAGCAGCCAAGCAGCGGGGGCGGCTGGAAACACCATATATTTT

v_gene: TRBV7-9
abundance: few
j_gene: TRBJ1-1
d_gene: .
CDR3aa: CASSLDSGIEAFF
CDR3nt: TGTGCCAGCAGCTTAGACAGCGGGATTGAAGCTTTCTTT

v_gene: TRBV18
abundance: few
j_gene: TRBJ2-1
d_gene: .
CDR3aa: CASSPMFTGVGNEQFF
CDR3nt: TGTGCCAGCTCACCCATGTTTACAGGAGTTGGCAATGAGCAGTTCTTC

v_gene: TRBV18
abundance: few
j_gene: TRBJ1-5
d_gene: .
CDR3aa: CASSPRDSNQPQHF
CDR3nt: TGTGCCAGCTCACCCAGGGATAGCAATCAGCCCCAGCATTTT

v_gene: TRBV27
abundance: .
j_gene: TRBJ2-3
d_gene: TRBD2
CDR3aa: CASSFPGLADTQYF
CDR3nt: TGTGCCAGCAGTTTCCCGGGACTAGCAGATACGCAGTATTTT

v_gene: TRBV5-1
abundance: .
j_gene: TRBJ2-3
d_gene: .
CDR3aa: CASREGDTQYF
CDR3nt: TGCGCCAGCAGGGAAGGAGATACGCAGTATTTT

v_gene: TRBV19
abundance: few
j_gene: TRBJ1-2
d_gene: .
CDR3aa: CASSSAKGGSGNYGYTF
CDR3nt: TGTGCCAGTAGTAGCGCAAAAGGGGGAAGCGGTAACTATGGCTACACCTTC

v_gene: TRBV4-1
abundance: .
j_gene: TRBJ2-3
d_gene: .
CDR3aa: CASSQGPFGSDTQYF
CDR3nt: TGCGCCAGCAGCCAAGGACCGTTTGGGTCAGATACGCAGTATTTT

v_gene: TRBV5-8
abundance: .
j_gene: TRBJ1-2
d_gene: .
CDR3aa: CASSLNYGYTF
CDR3nt: TGTGCCAGCAGCCTTAACTATGGCTACACCTTC

v_gene: TRBV5-1
abundance: .
j_gene: TRBJ2-5
d_gene: .
CDR3aa: CASSLGVQETQYF
CDR3nt: TGCGCCAGCAGCTTGGGAGTCCAAGAGACCCAGTACTTC

v_gene: TRBV11-1
abundance: .
j_gene: TRBJ1-1
d_gene: .
CDR3aa: CASSLAGGHTEAFF
CDR3nt: TGTGCCAGCAGCTTAGCGGGAGGACATACTGAAGCTTTCTTT

v_gene: TRBV6-5
abundance: .
j_gene: TRBJ1-3
d_gene: .
CDR3aa: CASSYSIPGSGNTIYF
CDR3nt: TGTGCCAGCAGTTACTCGATACCAGGGAGTGGAAACACCATATATTTT

v_gene: TRBV7-6
abundance: many
j_gene: TRBJ2-2
d_gene: TRBD2
CDR3aa: CASSPLAGGLGELFF
CDR3nt: TGTGCCAGCAGCCCTCTAGCGGGGGGGCTTGGGGAGCTGTTTTTT

v_gene: TRBV6-1
abundance: .
j_gene: TRBJ2-3
d_gene: TRBD2
CDR3aa: CASSEAASGGAGDTQYF
CDR3nt: TGTGCCAGCAGTGAAGCGGCTAGCGGGGGGGCCGGAGATACGCAGTATTTT

v_gene: TRBV4-1
abundance: .
j_gene: TRBJ2-7
d_gene: .
CDR3aa: CASSHPARYF
CDR3nt: TGCGCCAGCAGCCATCCGGCCCGGTACTTC

v_gene: TRBV28
abundance: few
j_gene: TRBJ1-2
d_gene: .
CDR3aa: CASSSGRTNGYTF
CDR3nt: TGTGCCAGCAGTTCGGGCAGGACTAACGGCTACACCTTC

v_gene: TRBV6-5
abundance: .
j_gene: TRBJ1-2
d_gene: .
CDR3aa: CASSYSYVSNYGYTF
CDR3nt: TGTGCCAGCAGTTACTCGTATGTCAGTAACTATGGCTACACCTTC

v_gene: TRBV5-4
abundance: .
j_gene: TRBJ2-7
d_gene: TRBD2
CDR3aa: CASNLAGGKEQYF
CDR3nt: TGTGCCAGCAACCTAGCGGGGGGGAAGGAGCAGTACTTC

v_gene: TRBV5-1
abundance: .
j_gene: TRBJ1-5
d_gene: .
CDR3aa: CASSFDSYNQPQHF
CDR3nt: TGCGCCAGCAGCTTCGACAGTTACAATCAGCCCCAGCATTTT

v_gene: TRBV2
abundance: .
j_gene: TRBJ2-7
d_gene: .
CDR3aa: CASSSGYSYEQYF
CDR3nt: TGTGCCAGCAGCTCAGGGTACTCCTACGAGCAGTACTTC

v_gene: TRBV11-1
abundance: once
j_gene: TRBJ1-2
d_gene: .
CDR3aa: CASSLGGDPAYGYTF
CDR3nt: TGTGCCAGCAGCTTAGGGGGGGACCCGGCGTATGGCTACACCTTC

v_gene: TRBV27
abundance: .
j_gene: TRBJ1-1
d_gene: .
CDR3aa: CASSFGGAHTEAFF
CDR3nt: TGTGCCAGCAGTTTTGGGGGCGCACACACTGAAGCTTTCTTT

v_gene: TRBV5-1
abundance: .
j_gene: TRBJ2-5
d_gene: .
CDR3aa: CASSWTRTQETQYF
CDR3nt: TGCGCCAGCAGCTGGACCAGGACCCAAGAGACCCAGTACTTC

v_gene: TRBV7-6
abundance: once
j_gene: TRBJ2-3
d_gene: .
CDR3aa: CASSRDTDTQYF
CDR3nt: TGTGCCAGCAGCCGCGACACAGATACGCAGTATTTT